These T cell receptor beta chains were read from a single sample in a study of beta chain features in type 1 diabetes. Method: immunoSEQ multiplex PCR; TCRdb's copy keeps in-frame clones and lacks some. The sample carries a few hundred thousand clones, around 22% recorded once. The sequenced material came from naive CD4+ T cells from blood. The receptor set was obtained from a woman in her twenties or thirties with type 1 diabetes. CDR3s include the opening cysteine and the closing phenylalanine or tryptophan. The D gene is left open where the match is weak.

V gene,J gene,D gene,CDR3 protein
TRBV6-5,TRBJ2-7,-,CASSSQGPLSYEQYF
TRBV5-1,TRBJ2-7,-,CASSTEPGGASYEQYF
TRBV19,TRBJ2-5,-,CASSSVSRETQYF
TRBV29-1,TRBJ2-1,TRBD2,CSSRGLAGELSYNEQFF
TRBV28,TRBJ2-5,TRBD1,CASSFTGVETQYF
TRBV5-6,TRBJ2-3,TRBD2,CASTSLAGGNTDTQYF
TRBV4-1,TRBJ2-7,TRBD2,CASSRFTSGRTYEQYF
TRBV30,TRBJ2-1,TRBD2,CAWLLAGDTMKQFF
TRBV25-1,TRBJ2-5,-,CASSDWLAPTQETQYF
TRBV7-9,TRBJ2-7,-,CASSGVQGSTYEQYF
TRBV5-1,TRBJ2-7,-,CASSLTGRRSYEQYF
TRBV5-6,TRBJ2-3,-,CASSPVGGTDTQYF
TRBV15,TRBJ1-2,-,CATSRAGSALDGYTF
TRBV5-1,TRBJ2-7,TRBD1,CASSPGQGVHEQYF
TRBV18,TRBJ2-3,-,CASSPSQGTDTQYF
TRBV7-9,TRBJ2-1,TRBD2,CASSASGDYNEQFF
TRBV29-1,TRBJ1-2,TRBD1,CSVFVTRDRDYGYTF
TRBV30,TRBJ2-1,TRBD2,CAWTLAGGVYNEQFF
TRBV29-1,TRBJ1-2,TRBD1,CSAGTGSRYTF
TRBV29-1,TRBJ2-7,TRBD2,CSVSMAGVQYF
TRBV29-1,TRBJ2-3,TRBD1,CSASGTVTGDTQYF
TRBV7-2,TRBJ1-1,-,CASSLVESLNTEAFF
TRBV29-1,TRBJ2-2,-,CSVEDPAGWNTGELFF
TRBV29-1,TRBJ1-5,-,CSVGGSPADQPQHF
TRBV28,TRBJ2-5,-,CASRTGFSETQYF
TRBV27,TRBJ2-3,-,CASSFPGADTQYF
TRBV4-1,TRBJ2-7,TRBD2,CASSQGGLAAYEQYF
TRBV11-2,TRBJ2-1,-,CASSPYNEQFF
TRBV18,TRBJ1-1,TRBD1,CASSLGQGGTEAFF
TRBV25-1,TRBJ1-2,-,CASSRGAQGYGYTF
TRBV30,TRBJ1-2,-,CAWSAGGEGYTF
TRBV27,TRBJ2-7,-,CASRSHAQGGEQYF
TRBV25-1,TRBJ2-5,TRBD1,CASSATPRGHGETQYF
TRBV5-4,TRBJ2-1,TRBD1,CASSLIGTGGNEQFF
TRBV4-2,TRBJ2-1,TRBD2,CASSQDWLAGASSYNEQFF
TRBV9,TRBJ2-5,-,CASSVEEGFETQYF
TRBV30,TRBJ2-1,-,CAWRFGFYNEQFF
TRBV6-5,TRBJ1-5,-,CASSTTGNNNQPQHF
TRBV30,TRBJ1-5,-,CAWSVSGAQPQHF
TRBV30,TRBJ2-1,TRBD2,CAWSRGLAGTNEQFF
TRBV19,TRBJ2-7,-,CASSMRRATYEQYF